The entry that follows covers one T cell receptor (beta chain) sequence. Only in-frame clones appear in the TCRdb table, and some are missing; sequencing was by immunoSEQ multiplex PCR. The table lists fewer than 250,000 clones, just under 90% of them singletons. The data stem from a study of blood T cell repertoires in COVID-19. Study background: The samples span acute and convalescent COVID-19 from the United States, Italy and Spain. T cells, B-cell-depleted T cells, or PBMCs supplied cDNA or gDNA.

There are 12 residues in the CDR3. The V and J ends lost 9 bases and 2 bases, in that order; junction bases with no gene match: 2. Germline V CDR1 and CDR2: KGHDR, SFDVKD. Assignments of participants to cohorts depended upon their own reported clinical history. The genes are TRBV24-1 and TRBJ1-2; 7 bases are shared with TRBD1. The TCR comes from a man between 50 and 59 years old who had been exposed to COVID-19. The specimen sequenced was PBMCs or T cells enriched from blood (not recorded which). DNA of the CDR3: TGTGCCACCCAGGACAGGAACTATGGCTACACCTTC. It is translated as CATQDRNYGYTF.